The following is a T cell receptor (beta chain) sequence with its context. These data come from a study of blood T cell repertoires in COVID-19. Background on the study: There were acute and convalescent COVID-19 samples, and they came from the United States, Italy and Spain.

The authors' processing: Amplified reference gene primers provided the basis for estimating nucleated cell counts. Profiling relied on immunoSEQ multiplex PCR, and the TCRdb table lists in-frame clones only, not all of them. That table supplies the V and J calls and clone size; D and trimming were determined from the DNA. Of around 260,000 clones in the sample, 85% to 90% were seen once. Germline lookup yields CDR1 MDHEN and CDR2 SYDVKM. The germline V and J ends were trimmed by 3 bases and 4 bases, with 10 bases remaining between them. The CDR3 contains 14 residues. Sequencing input: peripheral blood. The V call is TRBV28, the J call TRBJ1-5; D remains ambiguous. The TCR was taken from a woman in her sixties or seventies with COVID-19, enrolled during active disease. CDR3 in DNA: TGTGCCAGCAGTTTTTTCCGGTTTAATCAGCCCCAGCATTTT. Its protein product is CASSFFRFNQPQHF.